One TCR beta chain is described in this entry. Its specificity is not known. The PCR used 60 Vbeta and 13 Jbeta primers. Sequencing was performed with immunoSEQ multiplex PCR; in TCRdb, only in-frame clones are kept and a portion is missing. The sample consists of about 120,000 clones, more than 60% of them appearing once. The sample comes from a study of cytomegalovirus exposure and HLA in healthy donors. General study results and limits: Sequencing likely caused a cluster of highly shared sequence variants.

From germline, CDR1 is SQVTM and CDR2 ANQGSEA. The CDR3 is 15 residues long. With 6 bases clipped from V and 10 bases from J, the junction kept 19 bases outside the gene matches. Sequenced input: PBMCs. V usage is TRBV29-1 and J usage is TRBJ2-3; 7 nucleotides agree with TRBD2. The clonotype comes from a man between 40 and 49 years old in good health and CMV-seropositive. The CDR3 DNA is TGCAGCGTCAACCGTGACCAGATGGGGGAGGGATCGCAGTATTTT. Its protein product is CSVNRDQMGEGSQYF.